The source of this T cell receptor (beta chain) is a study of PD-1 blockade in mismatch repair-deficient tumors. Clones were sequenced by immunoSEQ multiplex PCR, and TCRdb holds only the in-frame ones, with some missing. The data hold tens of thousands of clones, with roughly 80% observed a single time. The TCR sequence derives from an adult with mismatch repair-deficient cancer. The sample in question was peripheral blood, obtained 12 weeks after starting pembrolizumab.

The CDR3 reads CASSPQGGAYEQYF. The CDR3 region has the DNA TGTGCCAGCAGCCCCCAAGGGGGGGCCTACGAGCAGTACTTC. J is TRBJ2-7 and V is TRBV6-5, with a weak D call TRBD2 (7 bases). The CDR3 covers 14 residues. The germline gives CDR1 MNHEY, CDR2 SVGAGI. Trimming shortened V by 6 bases and J by 2 bases, and 14 bases separated the two germline ends.